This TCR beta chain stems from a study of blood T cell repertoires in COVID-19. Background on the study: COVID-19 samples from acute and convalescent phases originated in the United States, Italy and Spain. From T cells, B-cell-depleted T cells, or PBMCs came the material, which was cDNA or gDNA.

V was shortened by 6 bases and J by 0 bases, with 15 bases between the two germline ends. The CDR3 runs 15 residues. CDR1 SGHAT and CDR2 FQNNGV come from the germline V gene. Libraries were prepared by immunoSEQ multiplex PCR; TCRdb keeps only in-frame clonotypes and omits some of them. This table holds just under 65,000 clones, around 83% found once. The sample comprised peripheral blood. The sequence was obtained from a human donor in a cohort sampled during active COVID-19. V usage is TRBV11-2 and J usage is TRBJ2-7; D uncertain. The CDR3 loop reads CASSFVDLDSYEQYF. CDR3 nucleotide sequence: TGTGCCAGCAGTTTCGTAGACCTAGACTCCTACGAGCAGTACTTC.